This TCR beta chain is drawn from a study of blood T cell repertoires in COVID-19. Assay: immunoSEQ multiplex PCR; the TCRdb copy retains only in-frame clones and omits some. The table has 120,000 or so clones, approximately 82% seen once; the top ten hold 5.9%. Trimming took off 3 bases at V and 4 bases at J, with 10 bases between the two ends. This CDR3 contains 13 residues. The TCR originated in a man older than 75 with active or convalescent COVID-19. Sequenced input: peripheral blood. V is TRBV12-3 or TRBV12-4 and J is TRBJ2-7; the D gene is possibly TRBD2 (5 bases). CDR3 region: CASSFGVRYEQYF. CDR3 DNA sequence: TGTGCCAGCAGTTTCGGGGTCAGGTACGAGCAGTACTTC.